These 23 T cell receptor beta chains came from one sample sequenced in a study of T cell responses to AZD1222 COVID-19 vaccine. TCRdb's table, derived via immunoSEQ multiplex PCR, lists solely in-frame clones and lacks some. The sample has just under 85,000 clones; approximately 87% are singletons. The sample consisted of peripheral blood, taken on day 0 of AZD1222 vaccination. These receptors were obtained from an adult in good health.

This clone occurred a few times. The genes are TRBV15 and TRBJ1-6; TRBD1 matches at 7 bases. Germline CDR1 and CDR2: LNHNV and YYDKDF (reference sequence). The V and J ends lost 5 bases and 10 bases, in that order; junction bases with no gene match: 2. The CDR3 loop spans 12 amino acids. In DNA form, the CDR3 reads TGTGCCACCAGCGACAGGGTCTCACCCCTCCACTTT. Translation gives CATSDRVSPLHF.

The chain is built from TRBV6-4 and TRBJ2-3, with 8 bases matching TRBD2. The CDR3 contains 16 residues. J gave up 4 bases and V 0 bases, and 6 bases lay outside the gene matches. Germline V gene sequence: CDR1 MRHNA, CDR2 SNTAGT. The CDR3 protein is CASSDSGTGGPDTQYF. CDR3 sequence (DNA): TGTGCCAGCAGTGACTCGGGGACGGGGGGGCCAGATACGCAGTATTTT.

The chain combines TRBV3-1 (or the pseudogene TRBV3-2) with TRBJ2-2; no clear D. The CDR3 contains 14 residues. V was shortened by 2 bases and J by 1 base, with 5 bases between the two germline ends. Germline CDR1 is LGHDT and CDR2 is YNNKEL (reference sequence). In DNA, the CDR3 is TGTGCCAGCAGCCAACCCCAGAACACCGGGGAGCTGTTTTTT. The encoded protein is CASSQPQNTGELFF.

V gene TRBV14 combines with J gene TRBJ2-7; 10 positions agree with TRBD1. The CDR3 length is 16 residues. CDR1 is SGHDN, CDR2 FVKESK, per germline. V lost 6 bases, J lost 7 bases, and 15 bases stayed unmatched. CDR3 protein: CASSLQWGQGPREQYF. In nucleotides, the CDR3 is TGTGCCAGCAGTCTCCAATGGGGACAGGGGCCTAGGGAGCAGTACTTC.

V is TRBV27 and J is TRBJ1-5; 9 bases fit TRBD1. V dropped 5 bases and J dropped 7; count of bases not matched to a gene: 3. In germline, CDR1 is MNHEY, CDR2 SMNVEV (reference sequence). The CDR3 runs 13 residues. CDR3 DNA sequence: TGTGCCAGCAGTAGACAGGGGGAGCAGCCCCAGCATTTT. Translated, it gives CASSRQGEQPQHF.

The rearrangement joins TRBV7-2 to TRBJ1-1; the match to TRBD1 covers 9 bases. The junction had 8 bases not matched to a gene; V was cut back by 5 bases and J by 1 base. This CDR3 has 16 amino acids. Germline assignment: CDR1 SGHTA and CDR2 FQGNSA. The CDR3 DNA reads TGTGCCAGCAGCGCAAGGACAGGGGAGAAGAACACTGAAGCTTTCTTT. It yields the protein CASSARTGEKNTEAFF.

V and J are TRBV11-2 and TRBJ1-6; D may be TRBD1 (6 bases). CDR1 SGHAT and CDR2 FQNNGV come from the germline V gene. The CDR3 consists of 14 residues. The V end lost 4 bases, the J end lost 5 bases, and 9 bases lay between the germline ends. CDR3 sequence reads: CASSSDSNNSPLHF. CDR3 nucleotides: TGTGCCAGCAGCTCGGACAGTAATAATTCACCCCTCCACTTT.

Only a few counts were recorded for this clone. The J gene is TRBJ2-7, the V gene TRBV6-6, with TRBD1 matching over 11 bases. The CDR3 runs to 16 residues. The germline V gene encodes CDR1 MNHNY and CDR2 SVGAGI (reference sequence). V was pared by 5 bases and J by 1 base, with 7 bases of the junction left unmatched. The CDR3 is CASSRGQGAGSYEQYF. As DNA, the CDR3 is TGTGCCAGCAGTCGAGGACAGGGGGCAGGTTCCTACGAGCAGTACTTC.

This clone was seen just once. The chain carries TRBV30 and TRBJ1-2; the match to TRBD1 covers 8 bases. The CDR3 runs 14 residues. With 2 bases clipped from V and 8 bases from J, the junction kept 10 bases outside the gene matches. Per the germline V gene, CDR1 is GTSNPN and CDR2 is SVGIG (reference sequence). Here the CDR3 reads CAWSRQGRSEGYTF. In DNA form, the CDR3 reads TGTGCCTGGAGTCGACAGGGGAGGTCGGAAGGCTACACCTTC.

In its sample, this clone was seen once. J is TRBJ2-7 and V is TRBV7-9, with D perhaps matching TRBD2 (5 bases). The germline V gene encodes CDR1 SEHNR and CDR2 FQNEAQ (reference sequence). The CDR3 length is 15 residues. V was cut by 3 bases and J by 6 bases, with 18 bases left in between. The CDR3 DNA reads TGTGCCAGCAGCTTCTCAGGAGGCATAGCGTTCGAGCAGTACTTC. It translates to CASSFSGGIAFEQYF.

The V and J genes are TRBV6-5 and TRBJ1-4, with a possible D match to TRBD1 (6 bases). Germline V gene sequence: CDR1 MNHEY, CDR2 SVGAGI. This CDR3 region has 15 residues. Trimming stripped 0 bases from V and 5 bases from J, with 10 bases between. This CDR3 is CASSYSGGANEKLFF. CDR3 nucleotides: TGTGCCAGCAGTTACTCGGGGGGGGCGAATGAAAAACTGTTTTTT.

This chain connects TRBV28 to TRBJ1-2; D is unclear. V lost 7 bases to trimming and J lost 8 bases, with 17 bases between them. Germline loops: CDR1 MDHEN, CDR2 SYDVKM. CDR3 length: 13 amino acids. The CDR3 spells CASTVDTSRGYTF. CDR3 DNA sequence: TGTGCCAGCACCGTCGACACCTCTAGGGGCTACACCTTC.

V and J are TRBV11-3 and TRBJ2-7; TRBD2 is a possible D gene (6 bases). Germline CDR1 SGHNT, CDR2 YENEEA. Between the trimmed V and J ends, which lost 1 base and 6 bases, there was a span of 16 bases. This CDR3 region has 15 residues. This chain's CDR3 is CASSLAQGAGGEQYF. The CDR3 nucleotides read TGTGCCAGCAGCTTAGCCCAGGGCGCCGGGGGCGAGCAGTACTTC.

This clone was recorded once. The chain is built from TRBV12-5 and TRBJ2-2; D remains unclear. The CDR3 spans 15 residues. The V gene's germline CDR1 is LGHNT and CDR2 FRNRAP. The V end was cut by 2 bases, the J end by 4 bases, with 11 bases between. Here the CDR3 DNA reads TGTGCTAGTGGTTTGTCTCCGCCGAGCACCGGGGAGCTGTTTTTT. The encoded protein is CASGLSPPSTGELFF. Variable domain in full (rest from reference TRBV12-5 and TRBJ2-2): DARVTQTPRHKVTEMGQEVTMRCQPILGHNTVFWYRQTMMQGLELLAYFRNRAPLDDSGMPKDRFSAEMPDATLATLKIQPSEPRDSAVYFCASGLSPPSTGELFFGEGSRLTVL.

The chain employs TRBV12-3 or TRBV12-4 and TRBJ2-3; no definite D call. The length of the CDR3 is 13 residues. V was cut by 3 bases and J by 2 bases, with 6 bases left in between. CDR3 amino acids: CASSFQVTDTQYF. Written as DNA, the CDR3 is TGTGCCAGCAGTTTCCAGGTCACAGATACGCAGTATTTT.

J is TRBJ1-5 and V is TRBV19, with D unresolved. CDR3 length: 16 residues. CDR1 is LNHDA, CDR2 SQIVND, per germline (reference sequence). Trimming removed 5 bases at V and 0 bases at J, with 14 bases between. CDR3 amino acids: CASSPGNPYSNQPQHF. CDR3 nucleotides: TGTGCCAGTAGTCCCGGGAACCCTTATAGCAATCAGCCCCAGCATTTT.

The V and J genes are TRBV2 and TRBJ1-2; possibly TRBD1 for D (5 bases). V was pared by 2 bases and J by 4 bases, with 8 bases between. This CDR3 comprises 13 residues. Germline V gene data show CDR1 as SNHLY and CDR2 as FYNNEI. The CDR3 sequence: CASSELGTYGYTF. The CDR3 DNA reads TGTGCCAGCAGTGAATTGGGGACCTATGGCTACACCTTC.

DNA for the CDR3: TGTGCCAGCAGCGCGGCGACTAGCGGGAGAACAGATACGCAGTATTTT. Amino acids: CASSAATSGRTDTQYF. The chain carries TRBV9 and TRBJ2-3, with 12 bases lining up with TRBD2. CDR3 length equals 16 residues. Per the germline V gene, CDR1 is SGDLS and CDR2 is YYNGEE. V was pared by 3 bases and J by 3 bases, with 5 bases of the junction left unmatched.

V and J are TRBV6-2 or TRBV6-3 and TRBJ2-7, with 11 bases that match TRBD1. Germline values: CDR1 MNHEY, CDR2 SVGEGT. The CDR3 spans 15 residues. Trimming took 0 bases from V and 4 from J; bases not matched to a gene: 2. CDR3 bases: TGTGCCAGCAGTTACTCCGGGACAGGGGGATACGAGCAGTACTTC. Its protein is CASSYSGTGGYEQYF.

The genes are TRBV5-5 and TRBJ1-5, with D possibly matching TRBD1 (5 bases). Germline CDR1 SGHKS, CDR2 YYEKEE (reference sequence). With 2 bases removed from V and 9 bases from J, the gap between germline ends came to 21 bases. CDR3 size: 16 residues. In DNA form, the CDR3 reads TGTGCCAGCAGCTTCCTGGGGGGGGTCGTTGGAGGGCCCCAGCATTTT. Its translation: CASSFLGGVVGGPQHF.

CDR3 residues: CASSYNTAKPGELFF. Here the CDR3 DNA reads TGTGCCAGCAGTTACAACACGGCGAAACCTGGGGAGCTGTTTTTT. This sequence joins TRBV6-5 and TRBJ2-2, with no clear D. Germline CDR1 and CDR2: MNHEY and SVGAGI. The ends were cut back, 2 bases at V and 8 bases at J, with 15 bases in the middle. The CDR3 consists of 15 residues.

The CDR3, as DNA: TGTGCCAGTACCCTGGAGGGACAGGGCTATCAGCCCCAGCATTTT. It encodes CASTLEGQGYQPQHF. The chain combines TRBV19 with TRBJ1-5; 9 nucleotides line up with TRBD1. The CDR3 extends over 15 amino acids. The germline V gene has CDR1 LNHDA and CDR2 SQIVND (reference sequence). With 7 bases clipped from V and 5 bases from J, the junction kept 9 bases outside the gene matches.

This rearrangement joins TRBV9 to TRBJ1-3; 11 bases map to TRBD1. Trimming at V came to 3 bases and at J to 4 bases, leaving 9 bases not matched to a gene. The germline CDR1 and CDR2 sequences are SGDLS and YYNGEE. The CDR3 has 17 residues. CDR3 in DNA: TGTGCCAGCAGCGCCGGGACAGGGGGTAGTACAGGAAACACCATATATTTT. Translated: CASSAGTGGSTGNTIYF.